The 29 T cell receptor beta chains given below trace back to one sample, sequenced in a study of T-cell reconstitution after alpha-beta-depleted transplantation in children. Preparation of the TCRbeta library used unique molecular identifiers. TCRdb called the PCR reads again in MiXCR, with one record for every CDR3 protein. Of roughly 240,000 distinct CDR3 sequences in the sample, 6.5% to 10% were seen once. The source was PBMCs, mostly from graft donor cells, collected 180 days after TCRalphabeta/CD19-depleted stem cell transplant. The receptors were gathered from a male patient younger than 18 who had a stem cell transplant for acute lymphoblastic leukemia, so the T cells may come from the graft donor.

This clonotype was recorded many times. The DNA for the CDR3 is TGTGCCAGCAGCCAAGATACAGGGGGAAGGAGCTACACCTTC. It encodes CASSQDTGGRSYTF. This rearrangement joins TRBV3-1 to TRBJ1-2; 8 nucleotides align to TRBD1. This CDR3 contains 14 residues. Trimming removed 0 bases from V and 9 bases from J; junction bases left unmatched: 6. Germline assignment: CDR1 LGHDT and CDR2 YNNKEL (reference sequence).

This clonotype was counted many times. V and J are TRBV24-1 and TRBJ1-1; a possible D gene is TRBD1 (5 bases). V shed 0 bases and J shed 8 bases, with 15 bases lying between them. The CDR3 extends over 15 amino acids. Germline loops: CDR1 KGHDR, CDR2 SFDVKD. Written as DNA, the CDR3 is TGTGCCACCAGTGATTTGCTCGGGGGGGAATGCGAAGCTTTCTTT. Residues: CATSDLLGGECEAFF.

This clonotype was seen many times. The chain uses TRBV12-3 or TRBV12-4 and TRBJ2-1; D uncertain. Trimming stripped 5 bases from V and 0 bases from J, with 17 bases between. The CDR3 loop spans 17 amino acids. CDR3 sequence reads: CASSLPARLSSYNEQFF. The CDR3, as DNA: TGTGCCAGCAGTCTACCGGCCCGACTGAGCTCCTACAATGAGCAGTTCTTC.

This clonotype appeared a few times. The chain recombines TRBV29-1 with TRBJ2-1, with 8 bases identical to TRBD2. V shed 1 base, J shed 8 bases, and the junction held 7 bases outside the gene matches. This CDR3 comprises 14 residues. CDR1 and CDR2 (germline): SQVTM, ANQGSEA. The CDR3 DNA sequence: TGCAGCGTTGAAGGACGGGGGGGCTTTTATGAGCAGTTCTTC. Translating gives CSVEGRGGFYEQFF.

This clonotype was detected many times. V and J are TRBV12-5 and TRBJ1-1, with D hard to call. V was cut by 6 bases and J by 8 bases, with 7 bases left in between. This CDR3 region has 10 residues. Germline V lookup: CDR1 LGHNT, CDR2 FRNRAP. The CDR3, as DNA: TGTGCTAGTGGAGCGTCCGAAGCTTTCTTT. This gives the protein CASGASEAFF.

There are many counts of this clonotype. The chain employs TRBV28 and TRBJ1-4; D ambiguous. Germline CDR1 reads MDHEN; CDR2 reads SYDVKM. The CDR3 length is 16 residues. V shed 4 bases and J shed 3 bases, with 15 bases lying between them. For the CDR3, the DNA is TGTGCCAGCAGTTCGACTGTCTTGGGTGCTAATGAAAAACTGTTTTTT. Translation gives CASSSTVLGANEKLFF.

This clonotype came up many times. The chain combines TRBV12-5 with TRBJ2-7, with D possibly matching TRBD1 (6 bases). This CDR3 is 14 amino acids long. Germline assignment: CDR1 LGHNT and CDR2 FRNRAP. The V end lost 4 bases, the J end lost 2 bases, and 12 bases lay between the germline ends. CDR3 protein: CASGSQGPPYEQYF. CDR3 DNA sequence: TGTGCTAGTGGTTCCCAGGGGCCGCCCTACGAGCAGTACTTC.

This clonotype was recorded many times. The chain uses TRBV7-8 and TRBJ2-7, with 7 bases lining up with TRBD2. From germline, CDR1 is SGHVS and CDR2 FQNEAQ. This CDR3 contains 16 residues. The ends lost 2 bases at V and 3 bases at J; junction bases unmatched: 10. CDR3 nucleotide sequence: TGTGCCAGCAGCTTACGGGGGGTAAACAGGAGCTACGAGCAGTACTTC. This translates into CASSLRGVNRSYEQYF.

This clonotype was counted ten times or more. This rearrangement joins TRBV6-5 to TRBJ1-1; D is uncertain. This CDR3 region has 14 residues. V gave up 0 bases and J gave up 2 bases, with 7 bases separating them. Germline V gene data show CDR1 as MNHEY and CDR2 as SVGAGI. CDR3 protein: CASSYSCRNTEAFF. As DNA, the CDR3 is TGTGCCAGCAGTTACTCGTGCCGCAACACTGAAGCTTTCTTT.

This clonotype was seen many times. J is TRBJ2-1 and V is TRBV6-2 or TRBV6-3; TRBD2 matches 8 bases. Germline lookup yields CDR1 MNHEY and CDR2 SVGEGT. The CDR3 runs to 12 residues. The ends lost 5 bases at V and 15 bases at J; junction bases unmatched: 9. CDR3 loop: CASSRQRGGGFF. The CDR3 region has the DNA TGTGCCAGCAGTCGCCAACGGGGGGGCGGGTTCTTC.

This clonotype was recorded at least ten times. V and J are TRBV12-3 or TRBV12-4 and TRBJ2-6, with D possibly TRBD2 on 7 matching bases. The CDR3 consists of 16 residues. V lost 4 bases, J lost 2 bases, and 12 bases lay in between. The CDR3 coding sequence is TGTGCCAGCAGTTCGACCGGGGGGCCTGGGGCCAACGTCCTGACTTTC. Protein sequence: CASSSTGGPGANVLTF.

This clonotype has at least ten counts. The chain recombines TRBV4-2 with TRBJ1-2; TRBD1 might be the D (5 bases). CDR1 LGHNA and CDR2 YNFKEQ come from the germline V gene. Trimming cost V 0 bases and J 3 bases, with 11 bases left between them. There are 15 residues in the CDR3. The DNA of the CDR3 is TGTGCCAGCAGCCAAGATCGGGGCAAGGACTATGGCTACACCTTC. Encoded protein: CASSQDRGKDYGYTF.

This clonotype was found many times. This rearrangement joins TRBV10-3 to TRBJ2-5; possible D gene TRBD1, 6 bases. The CDR3 has 15 residues. The V and J ends lost 5 bases and 3 bases respectively, with 16 bases between them. The germline V gene has CDR1 ENHRY and CDR2 SYGVKD. CDR3 coding DNA: TGTGCCATCAGTCTCCGCCTTGGACAGAAAGAGACCCAGTACTTC. This translates into CAISLRLGQKETQYF.

About this clonotype: A read error is possible here, since a much larger clone lies one base away. The V call is TRBV11-2, the J call TRBJ2-5, with D perhaps assigned TRBD1 or TRBD2 (6 bases each). The CDR3 totals 15 residues. Trimming shortened V by 6 bases and J by 5 bases, and 19 bases separated the two germline ends. CDR1 and CDR2 (germline): SGHAT, FQNNGV. The CDR3 protein is CASRWTRTTGETQYF. The CDR3, as DNA: TGTGCCAGCAGATGGACCAGGACTACAGGGGAGACCCAGTACTTC.

This clonotype was detected many times. The chain couples TRBV7-8 to TRBJ2-1, with D unresolved. The V end lost 0 bases, the J end lost 2 bases, and 8 bases lay between the germline ends. Per the germline V gene, CDR1 is SGHVS and CDR2 is FQNEAQ. CDR3 size: 15 residues. Here the CDR3 reads CASSLAGWAYNEQFF. In nucleotides, the CDR3 is TGTGCCAGCAGCTTAGCGGGTTGGGCCTACAATGAGCAGTTCTTC.

This clonotype was seen only once. J is TRBJ2-1 and V is TRBV4-2; D gene uncertain. Trimming cost V 2 bases and J 10 bases, with 18 bases left between them. This CDR3 has 15 amino acids. Germline values: CDR1 LGHNA, CDR2 YNFKEQ. The chain's CDR3 is CASSQRNAPLEEQFF. The CDR3 DNA reads TGTGCCAGCAGCCAAAGGAACGCCCCCTTGGAAGAGCAGTTCTTC.

The V call is TRBV11-2, the J call TRBJ2-1; 14 positions match TRBD2. CDR1 and CDR2 (germline): SGHAT, FQNNGV. This CDR3 is 18 amino acids long. V was clipped by 10 bases and J by 4 bases; unmatched bases: 15. CDR3 region: CANPGGGLAGGRYNEQFF. CDR3 in DNA: TGTGCCAACCCCGGAGGCGGACTAGCGGGAGGAAGGTACAATGAGCAGTTCTTC. Filled out from reference TRBV11-2 and TRBJ2-1, the complete variable domain reads EAGVAQSPRYKIIEKRQSVAFWCNPISGHATLYWYQQILGQGPKLLIQFQNNGVVDDSQLPKDRFSAERLKGVDSTLKIQPAKLEDSAVYLCANPGGGLAGGRYNEQFFGPGTRLTVL.

The chain couples TRBV28 to TRBJ2-2; 15 bases line up with TRBD2. Per the germline V gene, CDR1 is MDHEN and CDR2 is SYDVKM. The CDR3 covers 19 residues. The ends lost 5 bases at V and 5 bases at J; junction bases unmatched: 12. The CDR3 here is CASSPWTSGRALGTGELFF. Written as DNA, the CDR3 is TGTGCCAGCAGTCCCTGGACTAGCGGGAGGGCCCTGGGTACCGGGGAGCTGTTTTTT.

This clonotype came up a few times. The CDR3 loop is CASSLGPARVGDQPQHF. The CDR3 nucleotides read TGTGCCAGCAGCTTAGGCCCGGCCAGGGTAGGAGATCAGCCCCAGCATTTT. The V and J genes are TRBV11-2 and TRBJ1-5, with D possibly being TRBD1 (5 bases). Germline values: CDR1 SGHAT, CDR2 FQNNGV. There are 17 residues in the CDR3. Trimming stripped 1 base from V and 5 bases from J, with 18 bases between.

This clonotype was detected ten times or more. This rearrangement joins TRBV9 to TRBJ1-6; perhaps TRBD1 as D (5 bases). CDR3 length: 15 amino acids. The V gene lost 5 bases and the J gene lost 3 bases, with 12 bases spanning the gap. Germline V gene sequence: CDR1 SGDLS, CDR2 YYNGEE. The chain's CDR3 is CASRAGTNYNSPLHF. CDR3 sequence (DNA): TGTGCCAGCAGAGCCGGGACCAACTATAATTCACCCCTCCACTTT.

This clonotype was recorded at least ten times. The chain has TRBV5-6 and TRBJ2-3; 8 bases align to TRBD2. Germline V gene data show CDR1 as SGHDT and CDR2 as YYEEEE. The ends lost 0 bases at V and 3 bases at J; junction bases unmatched: 12. The CDR3 runs to 18 residues. This CDR3 is CASSLVGSGVRETDTQYF. The CDR3 coding sequence is TGTGCCAGCAGCTTGGTCGGTAGCGGGGTGAGAGAAACAGATACGCAGTATTTT.

This clonotype was observed many times. This sequence joins TRBV29-1 and TRBJ2-2; 8 positions match TRBD1. Trimming removed 7 bases from V and 4 bases from J; junction bases left unmatched: 8. The CDR3 covers 14 residues. The germline V gene encodes CDR1 SQVTM and CDR2 ANQGSEA. Here the CDR3 DNA reads TGCAGCGGGCGACCGGACAGGGCCACCGGGGAGCTGTTTTTT. Amino acids: CSGRPDRATGELFF.

In this sample, this clonotype turned up many times. The chain carries TRBV6-1 and TRBJ2-6; unclear D gene. The length of the CDR3 is 14 residues. V shed 5 bases and J shed 1 base, with 6 bases lying between them. Per the germline V gene, CDR1 is MNHNS and CDR2 is SASEGT. The CDR3 DNA reads as TGTGCCAGCAGTCTTCGGTCTGGGGCCAACGTCCTGACTTTC. It translates to CASSLRSGANVLTF.

There are many counts of this clonotype. The chain uses TRBV7-9 and TRBJ2-1, with 9 positions matching TRBD2. Germline values: CDR1 SEHNR, CDR2 FQNEAQ (reference sequence). This CDR3 is 12 amino acids long. The junction had 7 bases not matched to a gene; V was cut back by 6 bases and J by 13 bases. The CDR3: CASSPGLAEQFF. The CDR3 region has the DNA TGTGCCAGCAGTCCGGGACTAGCAGAACAGTTCTTC.

At least ten counts were recorded for this clonotype. J is TRBJ1-1 and V is TRBV5-1; D is uncertain. There are 13 residues in the CDR3. The germline V gene has CDR1 SGHRS and CDR2 YFSETQ. With 1 base removed from V and 4 bases from J, the gap between germline ends came to 8 bases. The CDR3 spells CASSLSETTEAFF. As DNA, the CDR3 is TGCGCCAGCAGCTTGTCAGAGACCACTGAAGCTTTCTTT.

This clonotype occurred many times. The V gene is TRBV7-9, the J gene TRBJ2-7, with a possible D match to TRBD2 (6 bases). The germline V gene encodes CDR1 SEHNR and CDR2 FQNEAQ (reference sequence). V was trimmed by 2 bases and J by 1 base, leaving 12 bases between them. The length of the CDR3 is 15 residues. CDR3 nucleotide sequence: TGTGCCAGCAGCTTAAAACGGGAGACGTCCTACGAGCAGTACTTC. Translation: CASSLKRETSYEQYF.

There are many counts of this clonotype. The chain recombines TRBV27 with TRBJ1-5, with a tentative D call TRBD1 (5 bases). This CDR3 spans 15 amino acids. The ends were cut back, 5 bases at V and 5 bases at J, with 16 bases in the middle. From germline, CDR1 is MNHEY and CDR2 SMNVEV (reference sequence). The CDR3 nucleotides are TGTGCCAGCAGTACCCGGACACCACAGCATCAGCCCCAGCATTTT. Translated, it gives CASSTRTPQHQPQHF.

This clonotype was observed at least ten times. The chain links TRBV5-1 to TRBJ2-1, with 10 bases aligning to TRBD2. The J segment lost 7 bases and the V segment lost 0 bases, leaving 7 bases of the junction unmatched. Germline CDR1 SGHRS, CDR2 YFSETQ. The CDR3 has 16 amino acids. CDR3 region: CASSLVGSGGTNEQFF. The DNA of the CDR3 is TGCGCCAGCAGCTTGGTTGGTAGCGGGGGGACTAATGAGCAGTTCTTC.

This clonotype was seen ten or more times. V is TRBV7-3 and J is TRBJ2-3, with no clear D. Between the trimmed V and J ends, which lost 1 base and 5 bases, there was a span of 4 bases. The CDR3 length is 12 residues. Germline V gene sequence: CDR1 SGHTA, CDR2 FQGTGA. CDR3 residues: CASSLKRDTQYF. The CDR3, as DNA: TGTGCCAGCAGCTTAAAAAGAGATACGCAGTATTTT.